This T cell receptor (beta chain) was documented in a study of CXCR3-negative and CXCR3-positive naive CD8 T cells. About this clonotype itself: Its antigen remains unknown.

Phenotypically, naive CD8+ T cells corresponded to CD45RO-CCR7+CD27+CD95-. TRB cDNA was prepared as libraries by UMI-labeled 5' RACE. TCRdb reanalyzed the 5' RACE reads, giving one entry per CDR3 protein sequence and no DNA. In all, the sample yields some 99,000 distinct CDR3 sequences. General observations from the study: Naive cells positive for CXCR3 carried more hydrophobic TRB CDR3s than CXCR3-negative ones. Post-cryopreservation CXCR3 expression was partly diminished, and the bulk of assays employed fresh PBMCs.

This clonotype originated in a human donor in good health. Some clones in this sample may be carry-over from other donors' samples. Input material: naive CXCR3+ CD8+ T cells from blood. Subset specified: CD45RO-CCR7+CD27+CD95- naive CD8+ T cells expressing CXCR3 (TNR3+).

The CDR3 reads CASSSVPGGAGDTQYF. The chain employs TRBV7-3 and TRBJ2-3; as DNA is missing, the TRBD2 call by TCRdb cannot be tested. Looked up from germline, CDR1 is SGHTA and CDR2 is FQGTGA. This CDR3 is 16 amino acids long.